The 7 T cell receptor beta chains in this list originate from one sample, sequenced in a study of regulatory and conventional T cells in RAG deficiency. Sequencing was performed with immunoSEQ multiplex PCR; in TCRdb, only in-frame clones are kept and a portion is missing. The table has around 30,000 clones, over 75% seen once. This sample also belongs to another study, concerning regulatory T cells. From that report: The primer mix had 52 TRBV and 13 TRBJ primers.

The specimen was CD8+ T cells sorted from blood. The source of these receptors is a human donor in good health.

The rearrangement links TRBV5-1 to TRBJ2-3; no clear D. V shed 5 bases and J shed 1 base, with 8 bases lying between them. The CDR3 totals 13 residues. From germline, CDR1 is SGHRS and CDR2 YFSETQ. The CDR3 coding sequence is TGCGCCAGCAGTTTTCAGGGCACAGATACGCAGTATTTT. This sequence encodes CASSFQGTDTQYF. Based on the CDR3 plus reference TRBV5-1 and TRBJ2-3, the full variable domain is KAGVTQTPRYLIKTRGQQVTLSCSPISGHRSVSWYQQTPGQGLQFLFEYFSETQRNKGNFPGRFSGRQFSNSRSEMNVSTLELGDSALYLCASSFQGTDTQYFGPGTRLTVL.

This clone was found once. The V gene is TRBV4-2, the J gene TRBJ1-1, with D hard to call. The CDR3 loop spans 14 amino acids. Per germline, CDR1 LGHNA and CDR2 YNFKEQ. V was clipped by 0 bases and J by 1 base, with 6 bases between them. The CDR3: CASSQDLRNTEAFF. The CDR3 bases are TGTGCCAGCAGCCAAGATCTCCGGAACACTGAAGCTTTCTTT.

The rearrangement joins TRBV4-2 to TRBJ2-1, with no clear D. Germline V gene sequence: CDR1 LGHNA, CDR2 YNFKEQ. V lost 2 bases and J 6 bases, leaving 14 bases between the germline ends. The CDR3 spans 15 residues. In DNA, the CDR3 is TGTGCCAGCAGCCAAAACTCTAGACGAAGCAATGAGCAGTTCTTC. Translating it yields CASSQNSRRSNEQFF.

This clone was seen a few times. The chain recombines TRBV27 with TRBJ2-7, with TRBD2 matching 9 bases. V shed 0 bases and J 2 bases; nucleotides not matched to a gene: 5. This CDR3 spans 16 amino acids. Germline lookup yields CDR1 MNHEY and CDR2 SMNVEV (reference sequence). DNA for the CDR3: TGTGCCAGCAGTTTATCCGTTAGCGGGAGACCCTACGAGCAGTACTTC. Residues: CASSLSVSGRPYEQYF.

This clone was counted only a few times. V usage is TRBV18 and J usage is TRBJ1-3; D ambiguous. The CDR3 length is 16 residues. Per germline, CDR1 KGHSH and CDR2 LQKENI. Trimming left V 4 bases short and J 1 base short, with 14 bases between. The CDR3 protein is CASSLKPGISGNTIYF. In nucleotides, the CDR3 is TGTGCCAGCTCACTAAAGCCAGGCATATCTGGAAACACCATATATTTT.

The chain is built from TRBV2 and TRBJ2-2, with 7 bases that match TRBD2. V was clipped by 4 bases and J by 5 bases; unmatched bases: 4. This CDR3 is 14 amino acids long. In germline, CDR1 is SNHLY, CDR2 FYNNEI. The CDR3 region is CASSVTSLTGELFF. For the CDR3, the DNA is TGTGCCAGCAGTGTGACTAGCCTAACCGGGGAGCTGTTTTTT.

This clone showed up just once. This chain uses TRBV27 with TRBJ2-1; tentatively, D is TRBD1 or TRBD2 (5 bases each). The ends were cut back, 2 bases at V and 9 bases at J, with 11 bases in the middle. This CDR3 has 13 residues. Germline V gene sequence: CDR1 MNHEY, CDR2 SMNVEV (reference sequence). The DNA of the CDR3 is TGTGCCAGCAGTTTAGGGGGATTTACTGAGCAGTTCTTC. Translated, it gives CASSLGGFTEQFF.